Reported below is one T cell receptor (beta chain). The antigen remains unidentified. From roughly 3,200 ng of total RNA, each TCR library was prepared. For each CDR3 protein, TCRdb gives one entry from its re-call of the 5' RACE reads, without DNA. Here the sample table reports some 450,000 distinct CDR3 sequences. The CDR3 length is 17 residues. In germline, CDR1 is LNHDA, CDR2 SQIVND (reference sequence). These data belong to a study of monozygotic twins with inflammatory bowel disease. One blood sample of roughly 2.5 ml was taken from each donor. The study's findings and limits: The analysis did not separate different T cell subtypes.

The TCR was taken from a human donor with ulcerative colitis or Crohn's disease, or a healthy co-twin of an affected twin (not recorded which). The sample taken for sequencing was blood. The chain has TRBV19 and TRBJ2-6. The CDR3 sequence: CASTQESAIGGANVLTF.